Listed here is a single TCR beta chain. The antigen this receptor binds is unknown. Base qualities were left out, and no much larger clone turns up one base away. Library construction relied on the immunoSEQ multiplex PCR assay. TCRdb retrieved this table from immuneACCESS and kept in-frame rearrangements only. Not all clones are present; in checked studies, unresolved V genes account for under half, and no reason is known for the remainder. The sample table shows under 45,000 clones, and about 96% are seen once. The top ten clonotypes cover approximately 1% of the sample. This sample was taken from a study of T cell changes during pregnancy in multiple sclerosis (dated by TCRdb to about 2019). Background on the whole study: In women with multiple sclerosis, the researchers looked at how the T cell repertoire shifted as pregnancy progressed.

The germline V gene encodes CDR1 SGHRS and CDR2 YFSETQ. From the cysteine up to the phenylalanine, the CDR3 has a length of 16 residues. The only DNA kept is the CDR3, 48 bases in frame from the first base. V and J are truncated by 0 bases and 2 bases respectively, leaving an intervening sequence of 15 bases. This receptor chain uses TRBV5-1 and TRBJ2-7; possibly the D gene is TRBD2, per 5 matching bases. The sequence was collected from a female donor with multiple sclerosis, enrolled in a pregnancy study. Material: peripheral blood, obtained in the second trimester of pregnancy. The CDR3 region: CASSLEPGKLTYEQYF. The sequence in DNA is TGCGCCAGCAGCTTGGAGCCGGGAAAATTGACCTACGAGCAGTACTTC.